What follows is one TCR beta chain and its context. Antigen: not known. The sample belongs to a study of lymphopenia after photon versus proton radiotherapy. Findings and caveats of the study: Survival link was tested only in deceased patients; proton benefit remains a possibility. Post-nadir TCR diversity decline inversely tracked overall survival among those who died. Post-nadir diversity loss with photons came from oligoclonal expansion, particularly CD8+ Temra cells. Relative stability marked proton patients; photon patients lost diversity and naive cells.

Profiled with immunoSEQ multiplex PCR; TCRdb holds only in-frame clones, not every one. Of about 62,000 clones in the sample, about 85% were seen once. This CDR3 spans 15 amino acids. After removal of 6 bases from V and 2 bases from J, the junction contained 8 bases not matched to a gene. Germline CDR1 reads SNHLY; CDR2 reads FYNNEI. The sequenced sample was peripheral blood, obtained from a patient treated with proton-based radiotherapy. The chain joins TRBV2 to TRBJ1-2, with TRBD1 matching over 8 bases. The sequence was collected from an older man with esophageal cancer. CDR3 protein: CASRKFDRGNYGYTF. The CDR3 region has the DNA TGTGCCAGCAGAAAATTTGACAGGGGCAACTATGGCTACACCTTC.